Sequencing of this T cell receptor (beta chain) was carried out in a study of blood T cell repertoires in COVID-19. About the research overall: Collection of acute and convalescent COVID-19 samples took place in the United States, Italy and Spain. Sources were T cells, B-cell-depleted T cells, or PBMCs; the material itself was cDNA or gDNA.

In the original workflow: Counts of nucleated cells, estimated from reference gene primer amplification, were obtained. Sequencing was performed with immunoSEQ multiplex PCR; in TCRdb, only in-frame clones are kept and a portion is missing. Clone size and V and J calls were adopted from that table, with D and trimming inferred from the DNA. Counted here are about 170,000 clones, roughly 84% occurring once; the ten biggest clones make up roughly 15%. CDR1 is SGHAT, CDR2 FQNNGV, per germline. The CDR3 contains 16 residues. Germline trimming cut 0 bases from V and 1 base from J; bases unmatched to any gene: 5. Seattle researchers signed up patients amid active infection and tracked them longitudinally.

Sequenced sample: peripheral blood. The TCR originated in a woman aged 70-85 years with COVID-19, enrolled during active disease. This rearrangement joins TRBV11-2 to TRBJ1-1, with 7 nucleotides matching TRBD1. This CDR3 reads CASSLDGRGWNTEAFF. The CDR3 region has the DNA TGTGCCAGCAGCTTAGATGGCAGGGGGTGGAACACTGAAGCTTTCTTT.